This T cell receptor beta chain is drawn from a study of monozygotic twins with inflammatory bowel disease. Broader study findings: A lone strong IBD-associated signal or clonotype found no support. Among patients, repertoires may have gained variability from differing immunosuppressive treatments.

Germline V CDR1 and CDR2: DFQATT, SNEGSKA (reference sequence). The CDR3 loop spans 15 amino acids. No DNA is given; TCRdb re-called the 5' RACE reads and lists each CDR3 protein once. Its listing shows about 330,000 distinct CDR3 sequences. On this clonotype: What it binds is unknown.

The chain recombines TRBV20-1 with TRBJ1-1; TCRdb designates TRBD1, a call that cannot be tested without DNA. The sequence derives from a human donor with ulcerative colitis or Crohn's disease, or a healthy co-twin of an affected twin (not recorded which). The sample was blood. The CDR3 here is CSAKREGQMNTEAFF.